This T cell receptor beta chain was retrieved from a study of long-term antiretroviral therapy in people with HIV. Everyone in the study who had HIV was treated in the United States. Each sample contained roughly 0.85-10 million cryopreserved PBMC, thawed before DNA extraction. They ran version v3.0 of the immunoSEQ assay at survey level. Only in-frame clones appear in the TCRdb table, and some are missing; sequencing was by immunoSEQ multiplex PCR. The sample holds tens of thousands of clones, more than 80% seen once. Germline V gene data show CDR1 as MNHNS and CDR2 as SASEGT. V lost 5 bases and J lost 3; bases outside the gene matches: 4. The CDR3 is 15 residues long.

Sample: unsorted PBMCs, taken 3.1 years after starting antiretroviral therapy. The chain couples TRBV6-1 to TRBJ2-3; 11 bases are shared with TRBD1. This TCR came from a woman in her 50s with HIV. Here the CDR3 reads CASSPGQGATDTQYF. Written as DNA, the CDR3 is TGTGCCAGCAGTCCAGGACAGGGGGCAACAGATACGCAGTATTTT.